This is a list of T cell receptor beta chains from one sample in a study of cytomegalovirus exposure and HLA in healthy donors. TCRdb's copy holds only in-frame clones and misses some; the assay was immunoSEQ multiplex PCR. This table has approximately 280,000 clones, 86% appearing once. Sequencing was done on a sample of PBMCs. The receptor set was obtained from a man aged 35 to 55 in good health and CMV-seropositive. The CDR3 runs from the conserved cysteine through the conserved F or W. Fields, in order: D gene, V gene, J gene, clone size, CDR3 DNA, CDR3 protein. The D gene is left open where the match is weak. Expanded clones get a size class; other rows say once, few or many, or leave the size out.

>TRBD1|TRBV2|TRBJ2-3|-
TGTGCCAGCAGTGAAGAGGCAGGGGGCATCACAGATACGCAGTATTTT
CASSEEAGGITDTQYF
>-|TRBV25-1|TRBJ2-1|-
TGTGCCAGCAGTGGGCAGGTCGGCTCCTACAATGAGCAGTTCTTC
CASSGQVGSYNEQFF
>TRBD1|TRBV6-1|TRBJ1-1|-
TGTGCCAGCAGCCCCAGGACAGGGAGGACTGAAGCTTTCTTT
CASSPRTGRTEAFF
>-|TRBV2|TRBJ2-7|-
TGTGCCAGCAGCTTCAGCGGTACCTACGAGCAGTACTTC
CASSFSGTYEQYF
>TRBD2|TRBV28|TRBJ2-1|-
TGTGCCAGCAGCACTAGCGGGAGCTCCTACAATGAGCAGTTCTTC
CASSTSGSSYNEQFF
>TRBD1|TRBV11-3|TRBJ2-5|-
TGTGCCAGCAGCACCGACAGGGGAGAGACCCAGTACTTC
CASSTDRGETQYF
>TRBD1|TRBV5-8|TRBJ2-7|-
TGTGCCAGCAGCTTGGCGGGACAGCCAACCTACGAGCAGTACTTC
CASSLAGQPTYEQYF
>TRBD2|TRBV5-4|TRBJ2-2|-
TGTGCCAGCAGCACGGGACTAGCGGGAGGGTCCGGGGAGCTGTTTTTT
CASSTGLAGGSGELFF
>-|TRBV30|TRBJ1-3|once
TGTGCCTGGAGTGTACGCGGGGTCTCTGGAAACACCATATATTTT
CAWSVRGVSGNTIYF
>TRBD2|TRBV6-4|TRBJ2-3|-
TGTGCCAGCAGCCAGACTAGCGGAAGCACAGATACGCAGTATTTT
CASSQTSGSTDTQYF
>-|TRBV10-3|TRBJ2-7|-
TGTGCCATCAGTGTCGGGCAGGGAGGCGAGCAGTACTTC
CAISVGQGGEQYF
>-|TRBV9|TRBJ2-3|-
TGTGCCAGCAGCGTAGCCGGGGATACGCAGTATTTT
CASSVAGDTQYF
>-|TRBV29-1|TRBJ1-1|-
TGCAGCGTTGAAAGGGAAGGGGGGGCGGCCACTGAAGCTTTCTTT
CSVEREGGAATEAFF
>-|TRBV7-2|TRBJ2-5|-
TGTGCCAGCAGCTTAGAGCGGAGGGAGACCCAGTACTTC
CASSLERRETQYF
>-|TRBV5-8|TRBJ2-7|once
TGTGCCAGCAGCCACCCGACAGGAGCCGACTACGAGCAGTACTTC
CASSHPTGADYEQYF
>-|TRBV27|TRBJ2-7|-
TGTGCCAGCAGTTTATTGGGCAATACCTACGAGCAGTACTTC
CASSLLGNTYEQYF
>-|TRBV5-1|TRBJ2-3|-
TGCGCCAGCAGCCCCGGGGCGGGGCTGTTAGATACGCAGTATTTT
CASSPGAGLLDTQYF
>TRBD1|TRBV29-1|TRBJ1-1|-
TGCAGCGTTGAATCGGACAGGAGCCCACGTGAAGCTTTCTTT
CSVESDRSPREAFF
>TRBD1|TRBV19|TRBJ2-1|-
TGTGCCAGTAGTGGACAGGGGGGCTCCTACAATGAGCAGTTCTTC
CASSGQGGSYNEQFF
>TRBD2|TRBV7-9|TRBJ2-1|-
TGTGCCAGCAGCTTAACTAGCGGGGGTGAGCAGTTCTTC
CASSLTSGGEQFF
>TRBD1|TRBV5-1|TRBJ2-7|-
TGCGCCAGCAGCTTGGGAGGGACAGGGGGCCTCGAGCAGTACTTC
CASSLGGTGGLEQYF
>-|TRBV7-9|TRBJ1-2|-
TGTGCCAGCAGCTATAGGCAGGGGATCCATGACTATGGCTACACCTTC
CASSYRQGIHDYGYTF
>-|TRBV7-9|TRBJ1-2|-
TGTTCCAGCAGCCTCTGGCCCAGGGGAACAACTGACTATGGCTACACCTTC
CSSSLWPRGTTDYGYTF
>-|TRBV13|TRBJ1-1|-
TGTGCCAGCAGCTTTAAGCGAAGGGGCACTGAAGCTTTCTTT
CASSFKRRGTEAFF
>-|TRBV10-1|TRBJ2-2|-
TGCGCCAGCCTTGAGCTGTTTTTT
CASLELFF
>-|TRBV5-1|TRBJ1-1|-
TGCGCCAGCAGCTTGCCCCAGAACACTGAAGCTTTCTTT
CASSLPQNTEAFF
>-|TRBV7-2|TRBJ2-1|-
TGTGCCAGCAGCAAAGGGGCCTCCTGGGATGAGCAGTTCTTC
CASSKGASWDEQFF
>TRBD2|TRBV28|TRBJ2-3|-
TGTGCCAGCAGTTCCCCCGGGTTAGCGGGAGGGGCAGATACGCAGTATTTT
CASSSPGLAGGADTQYF
>TRBD1|TRBV19|TRBJ2-2|-
TGTGCCAGTAGTTTTAGACAGGGCACCGGGGAGCTGTTTTTT
CASSFRQGTGELFF
>TRBD1|TRBV2|TRBJ1-2|-
TGTGCCAGCAGTGGGGACAGGGTTATGGACGGCTACACCTTC
CASSGDRVMDGYTF
>-|TRBV6-5|TRBJ1-2|-
TGTGCCAGCAGTTACCAGGGTAATGGCTACACCTTC
CASSYQGNGYTF
>TRBD1|TRBV19|TRBJ2-7|-
TGTGCCAGTTCTCCGACAGGGGATACCTACGAGCAGTACTTC
CASSPTGDTYEQYF
>-|TRBV21-1|TRBJ2-2|-
TGTGCCAGCACCGCTAGCGGGAACACCGGGGAGCTGTTTTTT
CASTASGNTGELFF
>-|TRBV19|TRBJ1-1|few
TGTGCCAGTAGTACAGACAAGAGGAACACTGAAGCTTTCTTT
CASSTDKRNTEAFF
>-|TRBV18|TRBJ2-4|-
TGTGCCAGCTCACCCGTTCCCATAACTAACGCCAAAAACATTCAGTACTTC
CASSPVPITNAKNIQYF
>-|TRBV28|TRBJ2-7|-
TGTGCCAGCAGTTTCTCTAGCGACGGAAGATACGAGCAGTACTTC
CASSFSSDGRYEQYF
>-|TRBV7-2|TRBJ2-7|-
TGTGCCACCCGTCCACAGGGTTCCTACGAGCAGTACTTC
CATRPQGSYEQYF
>TRBD2|TRBV28|TRBJ2-1|-
TGTGCCAGCAGTTCCCAGGGGCTTAGCGGGAGCTCCTACAATGAGCAGTTCTTC
CASSSQGLSGSSYNEQFF
>TRBD2|TRBV15|TRBJ2-7|-
TGTGCCACCAGCAGAGATCTTCCCGGGAGGGCCCACGAGCAGTACTTC
CATSRDLPGRAHEQYF
>TRBD2|TRBV6-1|TRBJ2-7|-
TGTGCCAGCAGCGAAAGAAACGGGAGGGGTTACTACGAGCAGTACTTC
CASSERNGRGYYEQYF
>-|TRBV6-5|TRBJ2-7|-
TGTGCCACACAGGCCGTCCCATACGAGCAGTACTTC
CATQAVPYEQYF
>TRBD1|TRBV7-9|TRBJ2-1|-
TGTGCCAGCAGCTTAGGGACAGGGGACTACAATGAGCAGTTCTTC
CASSLGTGDYNEQFF
>TRBD2|TRBV19|TRBJ2-1|-
TGTGCCAGTAGCACGCTAGCGGGAGGGTTTAATGAGCAGTTCTTC
CASSTLAGGFNEQFF
>TRBD2|TRBV4-1|TRBJ2-1|-
TGCGCCAGCAGCCAACCCGGGACTAGCGGCTACAATGAGCAGTTCTTC
CASSQPGTSGYNEQFF
>TRBD1|TRBV5-1|TRBJ1-1|-
TGCGCCAGCAGCTTGGGTCGGGGACAGATGAACACTGAAGCTTTCTTT
CASSLGRGQMNTEAFF